This TCR beta chain was sequenced in a study of blood T cells in healthy people across ages. This clonotype was seen only a few times. Its antigen is unknown. A second PCR of about 7 to 12 cycles used a sample-barcoded 5' primer and a J-beta primer mix. Sequencing of every sample gave 2.5 million or more CDR3-containing paired-end reads. TCRdb re-analysed the 5' RACE reads in MiXCR, keeping a single row per CDR3 protein. In the table there are roughly 1,700,000 distinct CDR3 sequences, roughly 30% of which are singletons. Regarding the study as a whole: Observed TCR beta diversity per million T cells went down as age went up. This fall followed a roughly linear course with age. A strong correlation was found between TCR beta diversity and the percentage of naive T cells.

The CDR3 consists of 15 residues. Germline-derived CDR1 and CDR2 are SGHVS and FNYEAQ. The V gene end was trimmed by 5 bases and the J gene end by 5 bases; junction bases not matched to a gene: 7. The TCR sequence derives from a woman aged 25-40 years in good health. Sequencing used blood. The chain recombines TRBV7-6 with TRBJ2-1; 9 bases fit TRBD1. The CDR3 DNA follows: TGTGCCAGCAGCCCGGGACAGGGAGTTAACAATGAGCAGTTCTTC. Residues: CASSPGQGVNNEQFF.